The 8 T cell receptor beta chains given below trace back to one sample, sequenced in a study of CD8 T cells in ankylosing spondylitis. The study's findings and limits: Within ankylosing spondylitis blood, a TCR beta motif made up of roughly eight highly homologous variants appeared to be characteristic.

These receptors lack a known antigen. TCRdb processed the 5' RACE reads anew with MiXCR; each CDR3 protein has one entry. The sample shows roughly 700,000 distinct CDR3 sequences, around 19% of them seen only once. The sample comprised blood, either unsorted or a sorted T cell fraction (not recorded which). The receptors derive from a male donor with ankylosing spondylitis.

The sample holds a few counts of this clonotype. V gene TRBV20-1 combines with J gene TRBJ2-2; tentative D call: TRBD2 (7 bases). V lost 0 bases, J lost 3 bases, and 14 bases lay in between. CDR1 and CDR2 from the germline V gene are DFQATT and SNEGSKA (reference sequence). This CDR3 region has 16 residues. The CDR3 is CSARDMGGADTGELFF. In DNA, the CDR3 is TGCAGTGCTAGAGATATGGGGGGGGCAGACACCGGGGAGCTGTTTTTT.

A few counts support this clonotype. The chain combines TRBV7-2 with TRBJ2-1; 7 bases map to TRBD2. This CDR3 region has 15 residues. V shed 8 bases, J shed 3 bases, and the junction held 10 bases outside the gene matches. CDR1 is SGHTA and CDR2 is FQGNSA in the germline V gene. The CDR3 protein is CASSGRWGGYNEQFF. The CDR3 DNA reads TGTGCCAGCTCGGGAAGGTGGGGGGGCTACAATGAGCAGTTCTTC. Full variable domain (missing parts from reference TRBV7-2 and TRBJ2-1): GAGVSQSPSNKVTEKGKDVELRCDPISGHTALYWYRQSLGQGLEFLIYFQGNSAPDKSGLPSDRFSAERTGGSVSTLTIQRTQQEDSAVYLCASSGRWGGYNEQFFGPGTRLTVL.

V is TRBV5-1 and J is TRBJ1-1; 7 positions match TRBD1. Germline loops: CDR1 SGHRS, CDR2 YFSETQ. This CDR3 region has 15 residues. Trimming at V came to 4 bases and at J to 0 bases, leaving 6 bases not matched to a gene. The CDR3 loop is CASSGSTGVNTEAFF. The CDR3 DNA reads TGCGCCAGCAGCGGGAGTACAGGGGTGAACACTGAAGCTTTCTTT.

The chain is built from TRBV9 and TRBJ1-5; D unresolved. Germline CDR1 SGDLS, CDR2 YYNGEE. The CDR3 extends over 13 amino acids. The V end was cut by 0 bases, the J end by 5 bases, with 6 bases between. CDR3 protein: CASSVAPDQPQHF. The CDR3 bases are TGTGCCAGCAGCGTAGCCCCGGATCAGCCCCAGCATTTT.

The chain is built from TRBV29-1 and TRBJ2-7; D is perhaps TRBD2 (5 bases). The V end was cut by 6 bases, the J end by 6 bases, with 12 bases between. The germline V gene encodes CDR1 SQVTM and CDR2 ANQGSEA. The CDR3 runs to 11 residues. For the CDR3, the DNA is TGCAGCGTAGAGCAAGGGAGCGAGCAGTACTTC. Translating it yields CSVEQGSEQYF.

This clonotype was counted between two and nine times. This sequence joins TRBV12-3 or TRBV12-4 and TRBJ2-4, with D perhaps TRBD1 (5 bases). CDR3 length: 14 amino acids. V was shortened by 4 bases and J by 6 bases, with 13 bases between the two germline ends. The CDR3 nucleotides are TGTGCCAGCAGTTCCCCCCTAGGGGCAAACATTCAGTACTTC. This encodes CASSSPLGANIQYF.

This clonotype was seen more than once but under ten times. The chain has TRBV11-3 and TRBJ2-7; maybe TRBD2 (6 bases). Germline V gene data show CDR1 as SGHNT and CDR2 as YENEEA. The length of the CDR3 is 14 residues. V gave up 5 bases and J gave up 0 bases, with 11 bases separating them. CDR3 sequence: CASSHMGLSYEQYF. The CDR3, as DNA: TGTGCCAGCAGCCACATGGGACTCTCCTACGAGCAGTACTTC.

V gene TRBV18 combines with J gene TRBJ2-1; D gene uncertain. CDR3 length: 12 residues. Germline V gives CDR1 KGHSH, CDR2 LQKENI. V gave up 1 base and J gave up 8 bases, with 6 bases separating them. CDR3 nucleotide sequence: TGTGCCAGCTCACCACGGCTCCATGAGCAGTTCTTC. Its protein product is CASSPRLHEQFF.